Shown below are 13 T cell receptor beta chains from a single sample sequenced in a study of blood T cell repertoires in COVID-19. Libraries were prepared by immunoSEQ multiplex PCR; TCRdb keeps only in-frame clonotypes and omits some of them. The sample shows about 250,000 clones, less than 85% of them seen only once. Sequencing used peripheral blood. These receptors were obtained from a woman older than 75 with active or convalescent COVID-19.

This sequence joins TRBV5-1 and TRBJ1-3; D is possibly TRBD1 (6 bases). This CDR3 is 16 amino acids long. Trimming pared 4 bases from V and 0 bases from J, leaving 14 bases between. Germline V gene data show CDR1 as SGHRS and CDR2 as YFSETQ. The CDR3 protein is CASSLGQLSSGNTIYF. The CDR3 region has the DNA TGCGCCAGCAGCCTTGGACAGTTGAGCTCTGGAAACACCATATATTTT.

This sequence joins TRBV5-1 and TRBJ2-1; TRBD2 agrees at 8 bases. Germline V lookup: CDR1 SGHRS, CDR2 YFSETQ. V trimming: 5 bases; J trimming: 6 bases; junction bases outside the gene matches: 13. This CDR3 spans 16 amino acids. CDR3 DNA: TGCGCCAGCAGTATGCGAACTAGCGGAGATTCCAATGAGCAGTTCTTC. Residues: CASSMRTSGDSNEQFF.

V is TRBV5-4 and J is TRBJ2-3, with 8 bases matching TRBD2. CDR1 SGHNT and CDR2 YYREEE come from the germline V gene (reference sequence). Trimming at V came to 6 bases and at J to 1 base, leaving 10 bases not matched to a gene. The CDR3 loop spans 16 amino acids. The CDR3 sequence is CASTPGGLAGTDTQYF. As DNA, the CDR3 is TGTGCCAGCACCCCGGGGGGGCTAGCAGGCACAGATACGCAGTATTTT.

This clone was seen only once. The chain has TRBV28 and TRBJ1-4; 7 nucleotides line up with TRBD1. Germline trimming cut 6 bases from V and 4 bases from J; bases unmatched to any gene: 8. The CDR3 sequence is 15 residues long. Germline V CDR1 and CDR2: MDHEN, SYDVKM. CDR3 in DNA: TGTGCCAGCAGACCTACAGGGGCGAATAATGAAAAACTGTTTTTT. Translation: CASRPTGANNEKLFF.

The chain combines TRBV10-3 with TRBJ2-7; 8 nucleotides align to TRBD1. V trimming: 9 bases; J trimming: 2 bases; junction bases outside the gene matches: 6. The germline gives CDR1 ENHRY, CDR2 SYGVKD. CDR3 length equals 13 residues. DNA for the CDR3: TGTGCCATGGGGACAGGCCAGCCCTACGAGCAGTACTTC. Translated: CAMGTGQPYEQYF.

CDR3 DNA: TGTGCCAGCAGCCGCGGGGCCCTCTCCTACAATGAGCAGTTCTTC. Translated: CASSRGALSYNEQFF. The chain joins TRBV3-1 (or the pseudogene TRBV3-2) to TRBJ2-1; D may be TRBD2 (6 bases). CDR3 size: 15 residues. Germline-derived CDR1 and CDR2 are LGHDT and YNNKEL (reference sequence). Trimming cost V 4 bases and J 0 bases, with 10 bases left between them.

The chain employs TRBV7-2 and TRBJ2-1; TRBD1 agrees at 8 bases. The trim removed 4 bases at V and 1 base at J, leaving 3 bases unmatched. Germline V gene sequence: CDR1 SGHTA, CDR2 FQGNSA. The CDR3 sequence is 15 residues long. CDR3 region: CASSSTGGSYNEQFF. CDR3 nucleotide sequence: TGTGCCAGCAGCTCAACAGGGGGTTCCTACAATGAGCAGTTCTTC.

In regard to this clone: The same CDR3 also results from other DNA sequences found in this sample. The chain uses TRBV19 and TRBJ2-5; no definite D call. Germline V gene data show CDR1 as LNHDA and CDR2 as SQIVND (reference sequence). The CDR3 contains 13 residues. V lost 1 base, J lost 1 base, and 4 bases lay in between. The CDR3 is CASSIGLQETQYF. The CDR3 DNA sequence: TGTGCCAGTAGTATAGGACTCCAAGAGACCCAGTACTTC.

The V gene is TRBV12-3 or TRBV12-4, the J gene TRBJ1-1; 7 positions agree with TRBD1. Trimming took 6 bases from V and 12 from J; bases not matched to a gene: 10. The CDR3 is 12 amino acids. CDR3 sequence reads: CASRVQGSVTFF. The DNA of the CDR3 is TGTGCCAGCAGAGTACAGGGGTCGGTGACTTTCTTT.

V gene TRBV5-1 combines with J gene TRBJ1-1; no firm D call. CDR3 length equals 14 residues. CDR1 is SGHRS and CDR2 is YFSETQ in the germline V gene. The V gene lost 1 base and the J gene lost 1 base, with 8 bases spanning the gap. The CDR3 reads CASSLFDTNTEAFF. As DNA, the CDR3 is TGCGCCAGCAGCTTGTTCGACACGAACACTGAAGCTTTCTTT.

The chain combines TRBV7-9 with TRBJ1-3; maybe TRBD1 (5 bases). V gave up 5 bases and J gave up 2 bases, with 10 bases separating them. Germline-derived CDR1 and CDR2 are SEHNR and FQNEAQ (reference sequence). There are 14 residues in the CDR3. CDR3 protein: CASSRGGTGNTIYF. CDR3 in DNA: TGTGCCAGCAGCAGGGGAGGCACTGGAAACACCATATATTTT.

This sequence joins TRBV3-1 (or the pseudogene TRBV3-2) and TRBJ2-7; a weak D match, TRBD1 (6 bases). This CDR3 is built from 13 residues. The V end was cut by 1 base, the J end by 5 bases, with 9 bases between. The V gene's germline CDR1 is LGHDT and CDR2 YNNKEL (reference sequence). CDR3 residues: CASSQVRGHEQYF. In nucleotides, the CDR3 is TGTGCCAGCAGCCAAGTCAGGGGCCACGAGCAGTACTTC.

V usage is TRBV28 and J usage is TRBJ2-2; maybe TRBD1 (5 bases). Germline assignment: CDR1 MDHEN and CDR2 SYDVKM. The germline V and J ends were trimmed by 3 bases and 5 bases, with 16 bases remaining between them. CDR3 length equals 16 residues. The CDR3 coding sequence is TGTGCCAGCAGTTTCCTTGGGGCTAGACGTACCGGGGAGCTGTTTTTT. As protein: CASSFLGARRTGELFF.